Here is one T cell receptor beta chain with its context. Per the germline V gene, CDR1 is MDHEN and CDR2 is SYDVKM. The CDR3 is 12 amino acids. V was cut by 5 bases and J by 6 bases, with 10 bases left in between. The data were produced by immunoSEQ multiplex PCR, yet TCRdb's version contains in-frame clones alone and is incomplete. The repertoire has about 170,000 clones, over 80% of them found once; the top ten carry roughly 9.2%. The entry originates in a study of blood T cell repertoires in COVID-19. The sequence was obtained from a woman aged 80 or over with active or convalescent COVID-19. The chain has TRBV28 and TRBJ1-1; D not resolved. The source material was peripheral blood. CDR3 sequence reads: CASSPSVPEAFF. CDR3 bases: TGTGCCAGCAGTCCCTCGGTCCCTGAAGCTTTCTTT.